Listed here are 5 T cell receptor beta chains from one sample, sequenced in a study of T cell responses to AZD1222 COVID-19 vaccine (dated by TCRdb to the early 2020s). What this sample's time point label stands for: about 28 days (+/-7) after the second vaccine dose. Libraries were made using the immunoSEQ multiplex PCR assay. Entries here come from immuneACCESS through TCRdb and include only in-frame sequences with V and J called. Some clones fail to appear in such tables; in the studies checked, an unresolved V gene covers under half of the shortfall, and the cause of the remainder is unknown. The sample table shows approximately 150,000 clones, and 94% are seen once. The ten largest clones take up approximately 5.5% of the sample. Sequenced material: peripheral blood, taken 28 days after the second AZD1222 dose. The receptor source for this set is an adult who received the AZD1222 COVID-19 vaccine.

The chain employs TRBV10-2 and TRBJ2-1; 10 positions match TRBD1. The CDR3 covers 16 residues. Germline V gene lookup returns CDR1 WSHSY and CDR2 SAAADI. With 3 bases clipped from V and 7 bases from J, the junction kept 9 bases outside the gene matches. CDR3 sequence reads: CASSDTGTGAGNEQFF. As DNA, the CDR3 is TGCGCCAGCAGTGATACCGGGACAGGGGCGGGTAATGAGCAGTTCTTC.

The chain joins TRBV7-9 to TRBJ2-1, with D tentatively TRBD1 (5 bases). Trimming shortened V by 2 bases and J by 4 bases, and 12 bases separated the two germline ends. Germline assignment: CDR1 SEHNR and CDR2 FQNEAQ (reference sequence). The CDR3 length is 15 residues. The CDR3 coding sequence is TGTGCCAGCAGCTTAAGCCAGGGAATGTACAATGAGCAGTTCTTC. This sequence encodes CASSLSQGMYNEQFF.

The rearrangement uses TRBV29-1 and TRBJ1-2; weak D call: TRBD1 (6 bases). Germline V gives CDR1 SQVTM, CDR2 ANQGSEA. V dropped 2 bases and J dropped 8 bases, with 9 bases sitting between them. The CDR3 totals 11 residues. CDR3 DNA: TGCAGCGTTGAACAGGGGAGGGGCTACACCTTC. Amino acids: CSVEQGRGYTF. The full variable domain, rest sourced from reference TRBV29-1 and TRBJ1-2, is SAVISQKPSRDICQRGTSLTIQCQVDSQVTMMFWYRQQPGQSLTLIATANQGSEATYESGFVIDKFPISRPNLTFSTLTVSNMSPEDSSIYLCSVEQGRGYTFGSGTRLTVV.

This clone has a handful of counts. The genes are TRBV4-1 and TRBJ2-1; 9 bases are shared with TRBD2. The J segment lost 3 bases and the V segment lost 1 base, leaving 4 bases of the junction unmatched. Germline assignment: CDR1 MGHRA and CDR2 YSYEKL. The CDR3 runs 16 residues. This CDR3 reads CASSQVGSGGYNEQFF. DNA for the CDR3: TGCGCCAGCAGCCAAGTAGGTAGCGGGGGCTACAATGAGCAGTTCTTC.

This sequence joins TRBV1 and TRBJ2-1; the D segment call TRBD2 is taken from the table without a DNA check. TRBV1 counts as a pseudogene. This CDR3 comprises 16 residues. This chain's CDR3 is CTSSQPGPELANEQFF. The CDR3 region has the DNA TGCACCAGCAGCCAACCCGGACCGGAACTAGCTAATGAGCAGTTCTTC.